One sample yielded the 18 T cell receptor beta chains listed below, sequenced in a study of blood T cell repertoires in COVID-19 (dated by TCRdb to 2018 to 2021). Library prep was done by the immunoSEQ multiplex PCR assay. The source is immuneACCESS, and TCRdb retained only in-frame sequences with V and J called. Part of the clones is not carried over; for the studies checked, unresolved V genes explain less than half of this, and the remainder is unexplained. In all, the sample holds 350,000 or so clones, and roughly 89% of those were seen once. The ten largest clonotypes hold around 3.9% of the sample. What was sequenced was peripheral blood. These receptors were collected from a woman aged 55-69 years with COVID-19, enrolled during active disease.

The chain combines TRBV7-9 with TRBJ1-5; 7 bases align to TRBD1. The germline V gene has CDR1 SEHNR and CDR2 FQNEAQ (reference sequence). The CDR3 loop spans 13 amino acids. The V and J ends lost 5 bases and 7 bases, in that order; junction bases with no gene match: 5. The CDR3 loop reads CASSPTGIQPQHF. DNA of the CDR3: TGTGCCAGCAGCCCGACAGGGATCCAGCCCCAGCATTTT.

This clone was recorded once. The J gene is TRBJ1-2, the V gene TRBV12-5; D not resolved. The CDR3 has 14 amino acids. In germline, CDR1 is LGHNT, CDR2 FRNRAP. V lost 7 bases to trimming and J lost 4 bases, with 16 bases between them. The CDR3 here is CASAQDGGLYGYTF. The DNA for the CDR3 is TGTGCTAGTGCCCAGGACGGTGGACTCTATGGCTACACCTTC.

The CDR3 protein is CASSSPGQGWEKLFF. In nucleotides, the CDR3 is TGTGCCAGCAGTTCCCCGGGACAGGGTTGGGAAAAACTGTTTTTT. The chain links TRBV28 to TRBJ1-4; TRBD1 agrees at 9 bases. Germline assignment: CDR1 MDHEN and CDR2 SYDVKM. Trimming took 4 bases from V and 8 from J; bases not matched to a gene: 8. The CDR3 extends over 15 amino acids.

V and J are TRBV15 and TRBJ1-5, with no clear D. CDR1 is LNHNV and CDR2 is YYDKDF in the germline V gene (reference sequence). The CDR3 is 15 amino acids. V gave up 5 bases and J gave up 9 bases, with 20 bases separating them. The CDR3 coding sequence is TGTGCCACCAGCGGGCAGGTATCTCCCAATAGGCCCCAGCATTTT. Encoded protein: CATSGQVSPNRPQHF.

V is TRBV23-1 and J is TRBJ2-1; 9 bases map to TRBD2. TRBV23-1 is an ORF, with its function uncertain. V gave up 4 bases and J gave up 2 bases; unmatched junction bases: 9. The CDR3 totals 17 residues. The CDR3 DNA is TGCGCCAGCAGTCCTCCCGGGCGGGGGGGCACCTACAATGAGCAGTTCTTC. Amino acids: CASSPPGRGGTYNEQFF.

This chain links TRBV9 with TRBJ1-6, with TRBD1 as a possible D gene (6 bases). The CDR3 is 16 residues long. Trimming cost V 3 bases and J 6 bases, with 16 bases left between them. Germline loops: CDR1 SGDLS, CDR2 YYNGEE. CDR3 protein: CASSDAPQGINSPLHF. Here the CDR3 DNA reads TGTGCCAGCAGCGATGCTCCACAGGGAATTAATTCACCCCTCCACTTT.

The chain has TRBV19 and TRBJ1-2; 7 nucleotides agree with TRBD1. Looked up from germline, CDR1 is LNHDA and CDR2 is SQIVND (reference sequence). Germline trimming cut 6 bases from V and 8 bases from J; bases unmatched to any gene: 12. This CDR3 has 14 residues. CDR3 sequence (DNA): TGTGCCAGTAGCCAATCCGACAGGGTCGTCGGCTACACCTTC. Its translation is CASSQSDRVVGYTF.

The chain combines TRBV6-5 with TRBJ1-2, with 8 bases identical to TRBD1. CDR3 length: 14 residues. V was pared by 7 bases and J by 2 bases, with 6 bases of the junction left unmatched. Germline CDR1 reads MNHEY; CDR2 reads SVGAGI. This chain's CDR3 is CASTTGAENYGYTF. CDR3 DNA: TGTGCCAGCACGACAGGGGCCGAGAACTATGGCTACACCTTC.

This clone is a singleton in its sample. V usage is TRBV19 and J usage is TRBJ2-7; D remains unclear. Trimming left V 4 bases short and J 3 bases short, with 7 bases between. The V gene's germline CDR1 is LNHDA and CDR2 SQIVND (reference sequence). The CDR3 is made up of 12 amino acids. The CDR3 loop is CASSTPYYEQYF. In DNA form, the CDR3 reads TGTGCCAGTAGTACTCCCTACTACGAGCAGTACTTC.

The DNA of the CDR3 is TGCGCCAGCAGCTCACAGGGGGCCGCCGTGAACACTGAAGCTTTCTTT. The encoded protein is CASSSQGAAVNTEAFF. V usage is TRBV5-1 and J usage is TRBJ1-1; TRBD1 agrees at 9 bases. The CDR3 spans 16 residues. Germline lookup yields CDR1 SGHRS and CDR2 YFSETQ. The trim removed 3 bases at V and 0 bases at J, leaving 6 bases unmatched.

Comments on this clone: A read error may be the cause here, since a much bigger clone is one base away. The CDR3 loop reads CASSPRQGNTEAFF. In DNA, the CDR3 is TGTGCCAGCAGCCCGCGACAGGGGAACACTGAAGCTTTCTTT. The gene calls are TRBV14 and TRBJ1-1; TRBD1 matches 7 bases. The junction had 3 bases not matched to a gene; V was cut back by 4 bases and J by 1 base. The CDR3 has 14 amino acids. Germline V gene data show CDR1 as SGHDN and CDR2 as FVKESK.

This CDR3 is CASSLAQGLAENTGELFF. The CDR3 region has the DNA TGTGCCAGCAGCTTAGCACAGGGGTTGGCGGAGAACACCGGGGAGCTGTTTTTT. The chain uses TRBV7-9 and TRBJ2-2, with 7 positions matching TRBD1. Germline assignment: CDR1 SEHNR and CDR2 FQNEAQ (reference sequence). The CDR3 runs 18 residues. J gave up 1 base and V 0 bases, and 8 bases lay outside the gene matches.

This clone has a handful of counts. The chain has TRBV28 and TRBJ1-6; tentatively, D is TRBD1 (5 bases). This CDR3 is 16 amino acids long. Trimming removed 4 bases at V and 1 base at J, with 11 bases between. CDR1 and CDR2 from the germline V gene are MDHEN and SYDVKM. The CDR3 region is CASSSHQGSYNSPLHF. DNA for the CDR3: TGTGCCAGCAGTTCGCACCAGGGTTCCTATAATTCACCCCTCCACTTT.

This chain links TRBV29-1 with TRBJ1-3; possibly TRBD1 for D (5 bases). With 7 bases removed from V and 1 base from J, the gap between germline ends came to 11 bases. The length of the CDR3 is 13 residues. CDR1 is SQVTM, CDR2 ANQGSEA, per germline. CDR3 amino acids: CSARQGSGNTIYF. Written as DNA, the CDR3 is TGCAGCGCCAGGCAGGGTTCTGGAAACACCATATATTTT.

The rearrangement uses TRBV7-3 and TRBJ2-2; 7 bases are a match to TRBD1. Germline V gene lookup returns CDR1 SGHTA and CDR2 FQGTGA. V gave up 4 bases and J gave up 4 bases; unmatched junction bases: 6. CDR3 length: 15 amino acids. CDR3 nucleotides: TGTGCCAGCAGCTCACACAGGGGTGGCACCGGGGAGCTGTTTTTT. As protein: CASSSHRGGTGELFF. The complete variable domain, with remaining parts taken from reference TRBV7-3 and TRBJ2-2, reads GAGVSQTPSNKVTEKGKYVELRCDPISGHTALYWYRQSLGQGPEFLIYFQGTGAADDSGLPNDRFFAVRPEGSVSTLKIQRTERGDSAVYLCASSSHRGGTGELFFGEGSRLTVL.

This chain uses TRBV29-1 with TRBJ1-2; D gene uncertain. Per the germline V gene, CDR1 is SQVTM and CDR2 is ANQGSEA. V was shortened by 4 bases and J by 8 bases, with 11 bases between the two germline ends. The CDR3 covers 11 residues. CDR3 nucleotides: TGCAGCGTTGTCGCAACGGTCGGCTACACCTTC. Translated, it gives CSVVATVGYTF.

This clone was detected only once. V gene TRBV6-5 combines with J gene TRBJ1-1; the D is unclear. The CDR3 has 15 amino acids. V dropped 6 bases and J dropped 3 bases, with 17 bases sitting between them. Germline V gene lookup returns CDR1 MNHEY and CDR2 SVGAGI. For the CDR3, the DNA is TGTGCCAGCAGCAGTCTAGGAGGCGGCCACACTGAAGCTTTCTTT. This sequence encodes CASSSLGGGHTEAFF.

CDR3 residues: CASSGLGTSGGIGETQYF. The CDR3 DNA sequence: TGTGCCAGCAGCGGGCTTGGGACTAGCGGGGGGATTGGCGAGACCCAGTACTTC. V and J are TRBV9 and TRBJ2-5; 15 bases are a match to TRBD2. The CDR3 consists of 18 residues. V lost 3 bases, J lost 5 bases, and 11 bases stayed unmatched. Germline loops: CDR1 SGDLS, CDR2 YYNGEE.